The present TCR beta chain was sequenced within a study of cytomegalovirus exposure and HLA in healthy donors. Overall study findings and caveats: Most TCR sequences were seen very rarely across donors, but some public TCRs occurred in many. CMV serostatus stood as the only immune exposure information on hand.

It was with 60 Vbeta and 13 Jbeta primers that the PCR ran. The repertoire was sequenced with immunoSEQ multiplex PCR; TCRdb's copy has only in-frame clones and lacks some. The sample contains roughly 230,000 clones, approximately 84% of which appear only once. Concerning this clone itself: The antigen remains undetermined.

This clonotype was sampled from a girl aged 2-10 years in good health and CMV-seronegative. Sequences were obtained from PBMCs.

The DNA of the CDR3 is TGTGCCTGGTTGACTAGCGTGATCCAGTATTTT. Translation gives CAWLTSVIQYF. V and J are TRBV30 and TRBJ2-3; TRBD2 agrees at 8 bases. The CDR3 sequence is 11 residues long. After removal of 5 bases from V and 12 bases from J, the junction contained 7 bases not matched to a gene. Germline-derived CDR1 and CDR2 are GTSNPN and SVGIG (reference sequence).